The 24 T cell receptor beta chains listed next were all sequenced from one sample in a study of spatial heterogeneity in lung cancer (dated by TCRdb to about 2019). Broader findings and caveats from the paper: The number of expanded intratumoral alpha and beta TCRs correlated with the tumor nonsynonymous mutation count.

Their recognized antigens are unknown. Sample time point, as interpreted from the label and publication: sample taken at primary tumor resection. Library creation used 5' RACE. Data came from a NextSeq 500. TCRdb itself trimmed the public reads at Q25 with fastp, ran MiXCR and retained productive beta chains. Entries are consolidated by CDR3 protein sequence, retaining the most common genes and DNA. This sample comprises some 15,000 distinct CDR3 sequences, 4% to 6% of them detected only once. 36% of the sample lies in the top ten. This specimen was lung tumor tissue, taken at surgery. The receptors were sampled from a male donor with early-stage non-small cell lung cancer.

At least ten counts were recorded for this clonotype. V usage is TRBV6-1 and J usage is TRBJ2-7, with D hard to call. Trimming shortened V by 4 bases and J by 3 bases, and 13 bases separated the two germline ends. This CDR3 has 14 amino acids. CDR1 MNHNS and CDR2 SASEGT come from the germline V gene. CDR3 DNA: TGTGCCAGCAGTGTACAGTCCCAGAACTACGAGCAGTACGTC. This codes for CASSVQSQNYEQYV.

This clonotype has a count of ten or more. The rearrangement links TRBV9 to TRBJ2-7; the D is unclear. Trimming took off 0 bases at V and 6 bases at J, with 10 bases between the two ends. The CDR3 spans 13 residues. Germline CDR1 and CDR2: SGDLS and YYNGEE. The chain's CDR3 is CASSVAPSSEQYV. Here the CDR3 DNA reads TGTGCCAGCAGCGTAGCCCCCTCCAGCGAGCAGTACGTC.

The V gene is TRBV6-2 or TRBV6-3, the J gene TRBJ1-4, with D possibly TRBD1 on 5 matching bases. This CDR3 spans 12 amino acids. Germline V lookup: CDR1 MNHEY, CDR2 SVGEGT. V shed 2 bases and J shed 13 bases, with 11 bases lying between them. The CDR3 DNA reads TGTGCCAGCAGTTACCCGCCAGGGATACTGTTTTTT. This translates into CASSYPPGILFF.

This clonotype was counted ten times or more. V usage is TRBV14 and J usage is TRBJ2-1, with 12 nucleotides matching TRBD2. The CDR3 is 15 residues long. Germline assignment: CDR1 SGHDN and CDR2 FVKESK. With V trimmed by 4 bases and J by 3 bases, 1 base remained unmatched. The CDR3 coding sequence is TGTGCCAGCAGCCGACTAGCGGGGGACTACAATGAGCAGTTCTTC. The encoded protein is CASSRLAGDYNEQFF.

This clonotype was seen many times. This chain uses TRBV30 with TRBJ2-1; TRBD2 might be the D (6 bases). CDR3 length equals 11 residues. Germline values: CDR1 GTSNPN, CDR2 SVGIG (reference sequence). Trimming removed 5 bases from V and 7 bases from J, with 9 bases in between. The CDR3 loop is CAWGGVNEQFF. Written as DNA, the CDR3 is TGTGCCTGGGGAGGGGTGAATGAGCAGTTCTTC.

This clonotype was detected many times. The V and J genes are TRBV7-2 and TRBJ2-5; TRBD2 agrees at 11 bases. The CDR3 has 14 residues. Germline lookup yields CDR1 SGHTA and CDR2 FQGNSA. V lost 5 bases and J lost 4; bases outside the gene matches: 3. CDR3 region: CASSTGTSGETQYF. CDR3 DNA sequence: TGTGCCAGCAGCACCGGGACTAGCGGAGAGACCCAGTACTTC.

This clonotype was observed at least ten times. V usage is TRBV5-1 and J usage is TRBJ2-7; TRBD1 matches at 7 bases. CDR1 and CDR2 (germline): SGHRS, YFSETQ. The CDR3 covers 14 residues. V dropped 4 bases and J dropped 1; count of bases not matched to a gene: 5. The CDR3 nucleotides read TGCGCCAGCAGCGCCGACAGGGCGTCCTACGAGCAGTACTTC. Translated: CASSADRASYEQYF.

The chain's CDR3 is CASSFRTTGEEGYTF. The CDR3, as DNA: TGTGCCAGCAGTTTCCGAACGACAGGGGAAGAAGGCTACACCTTC. V and J are TRBV6-2 or TRBV6-3 and TRBJ1-2; 8 nucleotides line up with TRBD1. There are 15 residues in the CDR3. V shed 4 bases, J shed 8 bases, and the junction held 12 bases outside the gene matches. CDR1 is MNHEY and CDR2 is SVGEGT in the germline V gene.

This clonotype was seen at least ten times. This chain links TRBV7-2 with TRBJ1-4; 10 bases map to TRBD1. Germline values: CDR1 SGHTA, CDR2 FQGNSA. The V segment lost 5 bases and the J segment 7 bases; nucleotides outside the gene matches: 10. The CDR3 is 16 residues long. CDR3 in amino acids: CASSPATGGITEKLFF. CDR3 sequence (DNA): TGTGCCAGCAGCCCAGCGACAGGGGGCATTACTGAAAAACTGTTTTTT.

This clonotype appeared many times. The V call is TRBV2, the J call TRBJ1-1; TRBD1 is a possible D gene (5 bases). Between the trimmed V and J ends, which lost 4 bases and 1 base, there was a span of 13 bases. This CDR3 has 15 amino acids. The germline CDR1 and CDR2 sequences are SNHLY and FYNNEI. The CDR3 loop is CASSGVGAGNTEAFF. CDR3 in DNA: TGTGCCAGCAGTGGAGTAGGGGCCGGGAACACTGAAGCTTTCTTT. Looking up the rest from reference TRBV2 and TRBJ1-1 gives the full variable domain: EPEVTQTPSHQVTQMGQEVILRCVPISNHLYFYWYRQILGQKVEFLVSFYNNEISEKSEIFDDQFSVERPDGSNFTLKIRSTKLEDSAMYFCASSGVGAGNTEAFFGQGTRLTVV.

The V call is TRBV12-3 or TRBV12-4, the J call TRBJ2-3; 11 nucleotides line up with TRBD2. The CDR3 is 15 residues long. V shed 6 bases, J shed 1 base, and the junction held 3 bases outside the gene matches. The CDR3 here is CASRKLAGGTDTQYF. DNA of the CDR3: TGTGCCAGCAGAAAACTAGCGGGGGGCACAGATACGCAGTATTTT.

Ten or more counts support this clonotype. This chain links TRBV29-1 with TRBJ2-5, with TRBD1 as a possible D gene (5 bases). The CDR3 is made up of 12 amino acids. Germline V gives CDR1 SQVTM, CDR2 ANQGSEA. V lost 6 bases to trimming and J lost 3 bases, with 11 bases between them. The CDR3, as DNA: TGCAGCGTGACCCCCAGGGAAGAGACCCAGTACTTC. Translating gives CSVTPREETQYF.

In this sample, this clonotype turned up many times. The V call is TRBV4-2, the J call TRBJ2-7; perhaps D is TRBD1 or TRBD2 (5 bases each). Trimming cost V 0 bases and J 6 bases, with 15 bases left between them. Looked up from germline, CDR1 is LGHNA and CDR2 is YNFKEQ. The CDR3 consists of 15 residues. The CDR3 spells CASSQDLGARREQYF. CDR3 nucleotide sequence: TGTGCCAGCAGCCAAGATCTCGGGGCGCGTCGCGAGCAGTACTTC.

This clonotype qualifies as medium-sized. The chain links TRBV6-1 to TRBJ2-7; no firm D call. V was shortened by 8 bases and J by 1 base, with 12 bases between the two germline ends. This CDR3 has 13 residues. Germline CDR1 MNHNS, CDR2 SASEGT. The CDR3 loop is CASATPGSYEQYF. DNA of the CDR3: TGTGCCAGCGCCACGCCAGGTTCCTACGAGCAGTACTTC.

This clonotype has ten or more counts. The rearrangement links TRBV5-1 to TRBJ2-5; D tentatively fits TRBD1 or TRBD2 (5 bases each). Germline V gene sequence: CDR1 SGHRS, CDR2 YFSETQ. The CDR3 is 17 residues long. Trimming stripped 0 bases from V and 2 bases from J, with 17 bases between. The CDR3 bases are TGCGCCAGCAGCTTGGGAGCGTTTCGTGGGGGACAAGAGACCCAGTACTTC. Protein product: CASSLGAFRGGQETQYF.

The table lists this clonotype with many counts. V and J are TRBV4-3 and TRBJ2-7; D may be TRBD2 (5 bases). The CDR3 consists of 15 residues. The germline V gene has CDR1 LGHNA and CDR2 YSLEER. Trimming removed 0 bases at V and 3 bases at J, with 12 bases between. The CDR3 DNA follows: TGCGCCAGCAGCCAAGATGGGAGTGAGGGCTACGAGCAGTACTTC. Translation gives CASSQDGSEGYEQYF.

Ten or more counts support this clonotype. The J gene is TRBJ2-3, the V gene TRBV6-5, with 9 bases identical to TRBD2. J was trimmed by 2 bases and V by 6 bases; bases with no gene match: 12. Germline V gene data show CDR1 as MNHEY and CDR2 as SVGAGI. The CDR3 has 17 amino acids. CDR3 sequence (DNA): TGTGCCAGCAGGCCGGATTCGCGGGGGGGGACCACAGATACGCAGTATTTT. It translates to CASRPDSRGGTTDTQYF.

A remark on this clonotype: One end of the junction fails to match germline, which may point to a read error. The CDR3 DNA follows: TGCAGTGCTAGAGAATCCGGCCAGTCCCGTTCGGTCTTC. Its translation: CSARESGQSRSVF. V usage is TRBV20-1 and J usage is TRBJ2-1; D unclear. This CDR3 is 13 amino acids long. Germline lookup yields CDR1 DFQATT and CDR2 SNEGSKA (reference sequence).

This clonotype was picked up many times. CDR3: CAWSVQDNQPQHF. CDR3 nucleotide sequence: TGTGCCTGGAGTGTACAGGACAATCAGCCCCAGCATTTT. V usage is TRBV30 and J usage is TRBJ1-5, with TRBD1 as a possible D gene (5 bases). Germline CDR1 and CDR2: GTSNPN and SVGIG (reference sequence). The ends were cut back, 0 bases at V and 3 bases at J, with 6 bases in the middle. The CDR3 runs to 13 residues.

This clonotype occurred many times. The chain carries TRBV14 and TRBJ2-4, with 10 bases identical to TRBD2. The ends lost 4 bases at V and 6 bases at J; junction bases unmatched: 12. Germline lookup yields CDR1 SGHDN and CDR2 FVKESK. CDR3 length: 17 amino acids. The CDR3 region is CASSPVPGTSALNIQYF. DNA of the CDR3: TGTGCCAGCAGCCCAGTACCAGGGACTAGCGCTCTAAACATTCAGTACTTC.

In its sample, this clonotype was seen many times. This chain connects TRBV2 to TRBJ2-3; D uncertain. Trimming left V 1 base short and J 1 base short, with 6 bases between. Germline values: CDR1 SNHLY, CDR2 FYNNEI. This CDR3 comprises 14 residues. The CDR3, as DNA: TGTGCCAGCAGTGAAGAATGGGGCACAGATACGCAGTATTTT. It specifies CASSEEWGTDTQYF.

This clonotype was observed at least ten times. The chain has TRBV11-3 and TRBJ2-1; 10 positions agree with TRBD2. The ends lost 5 bases at V and 5 bases at J; junction bases unmatched: 3. Germline lookup yields CDR1 SGHNT and CDR2 YENEEA. CDR3 length: 14 residues. The CDR3 sequence is CASSTGLADNEQFF. CDR3 sequence (DNA): TGTGCCAGCAGCACCGGACTAGCGGACAATGAGCAGTTCTTC.

This clonotype was seen repeatedly, ten times or more. This chain links TRBV18 with TRBJ2-1; 9 bases map to TRBD2. Germline lookup yields CDR1 KGHSH and CDR2 LQKENI. V lost 3 bases to trimming and J lost 12 bases; unmatched junction nucleotides: 18. There are 17 residues in the CDR3. The CDR3 spells CASSPLDPRGGAGGQFF. The DNA of the CDR3 is TGTGCCAGCTCACCGTTAGATCCCCGCGGGGGGGCAGGCGGGCAGTTCTTC.

This clonotype was seen at least ten times. This chain links TRBV11-2 with TRBJ1-1, with 7 bases aligning to TRBD1. J gave up 11 bases and V 1 base, and 7 bases lay outside the gene matches. There are 13 residues in the CDR3. Germline V CDR1 and CDR2: SGHAT, FQNNGV. This CDR3 reads CASSLVRGPEAFF. CDR3 sequence (DNA): TGTGCCAGCAGCTTAGTTAGGGGGCCGGAGGCTTTCTTT.